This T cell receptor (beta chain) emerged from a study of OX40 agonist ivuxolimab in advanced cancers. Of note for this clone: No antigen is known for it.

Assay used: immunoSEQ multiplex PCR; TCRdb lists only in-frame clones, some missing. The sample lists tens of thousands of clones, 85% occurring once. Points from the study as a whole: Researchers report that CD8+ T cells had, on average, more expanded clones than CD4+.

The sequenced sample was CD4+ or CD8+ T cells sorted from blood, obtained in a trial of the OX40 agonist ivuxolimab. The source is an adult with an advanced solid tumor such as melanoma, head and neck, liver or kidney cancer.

The CDR3 loop reads CASSVVVGNSYNEQFF. In DNA form, the CDR3 reads TGTGCCAGCAGCGTAGTGGTGGGGAACTCCTACAATGAGCAGTTCTTC. The gene calls are TRBV9 and TRBJ2-1; no clear D. Between the trimmed V and J ends, which lost 0 bases and 0 bases, there was a span of 10 bases. CDR1 SGDLS and CDR2 YYNGEE come from the germline V gene. This CDR3 has 16 residues.